The rows below give T cell receptor beta chains drawn from one sample of a study of beta chain features in type 1 diabetes. Generated by immunoSEQ multiplex PCR, the TCRdb table keeps only in-frame clones and is missing some. This sample carries 350,000 to 400,000 clones, over 13% of them seen once, and the ten largest clones take about 0.02%. The sequencing input was naive CD4+ T cells from blood. The receptors come from a woman under 30 in good health. Both conserved end residues are trimmed from each CDR3. Clone size appears in some rows only: once, few, many, or a class for an expanded clone.

clone_size: few
v_call: TRBV28
j_call: TRBJ1-2
cdr3_aa: ASSPRSYGYT

clone_size: few
v_call: TRBV7-9
j_call: TRBJ2-4
cdr3_aa: ASSLVAGVAKNIQY

clone_size: .
v_call: TRBV18
j_call: TRBJ2-3
cdr3_aa: ASSPQRGPADTQY

clone_size: .
v_call: TRBV14
j_call: TRBJ2-5
cdr3_aa: ASSPKPLAGAGETQY

clone_size: .
v_call: TRBV30
j_call: TRBJ1-1
cdr3_aa: ACTGVNEAF

clone_size: few
v_call: TRBV29-1
j_call: TRBJ2-1
cdr3_aa: SVAEPLLHNEQF

clone_size: few
v_call: TRBV7-9
j_call: TRBJ1-5
cdr3_aa: ASSLTRNSNQPQH

clone_size: .
v_call: TRBV28
j_call: TRBJ2-2
cdr3_aa: ASSSSAPGLADTGELF

clone_size: few
v_call: TRBV18
j_call: TRBJ2-5
cdr3_aa: ASSPFLSGSLSGETQY

clone_size: few
v_call: TRBV7-9
j_call: TRBJ2-7
cdr3_aa: ASSLALLERGEQY

clone_size: few
v_call: TRBV29-1
j_call: TRBJ2-1
cdr3_aa: SVEKLAGGNEQF

clone_size: .
v_call: TRBV5-1
j_call: TRBJ2-5
cdr3_aa: ASSLIQGGGGETQY

clone_size: .
v_call: TRBV25-1
j_call: TRBJ2-4
cdr3_aa: ASAGQGGKNIQY

clone_size: .
v_call: TRBV7-9
j_call: TRBJ2-1
cdr3_aa: ASSRSGSRGNEQF

clone_size: .
v_call: TRBV18
j_call: TRBJ1-2
cdr3_aa: ASSPGTDPNGYT

clone_size: .
v_call: TRBV6-5
j_call: TRBJ2-1
cdr3_aa: ASSYSGLARNEQF

clone_size: few
v_call: TRBV7-9
j_call: TRBJ1-1
cdr3_aa: ASSLALAGGTEAF

clone_size: .
v_call: TRBV6-5
j_call: TRBJ2-4
cdr3_aa: ASSYSGSSGRKY

clone_size: few
v_call: TRBV28
j_call: TRBJ2-7
cdr3_aa: ASSSRYEQY

clone_size: .
v_call: TRBV18
j_call: TRBJ2-3
cdr3_aa: ASSPRRESGGDTQY

clone_size: .
v_call: TRBV15
j_call: TRBJ2-4
cdr3_aa: ATSREGRIQY

clone_size: .
v_call: TRBV7-2
j_call: TRBJ2-7
cdr3_aa: ASSLDRGTSIYEQY

clone_size: .
v_call: TRBV7-8
j_call: TRBJ2-7
cdr3_aa: ASSYTGEGSYEQY

clone_size: few
v_call: TRBV9
j_call: TRBJ2-6
cdr3_aa: ASSTPSDRGQMRGANVLT

clone_size: few
v_call: TRBV29-1
j_call: TRBJ1-3
cdr3_aa: SVKGAGFSGNTIY

clone_size: .
v_call: TRBV6-4
j_call: TRBJ2-1
cdr3_aa: ASSDQAGAYNEQF

clone_size: .
v_call: TRBV5-1
j_call: TRBJ2-7
cdr3_aa: ASSTGWGSEQY

clone_size: .
v_call: TRBV6-5
j_call: TRBJ1-2
cdr3_aa: ASSRNRGLNYGYT

clone_size: few
v_call: TRBV7-9
j_call: TRBJ1-1
cdr3_aa: ASSPRQDNTEAF

clone_size: few
v_call: TRBV30
j_call: TRBJ2-7
cdr3_aa: AWTTASYEQY

clone_size: .
v_call: TRBV5-1
j_call: TRBJ2-1
cdr3_aa: ASSLQYNEQF

clone_size: few
v_call: TRBV7-2
j_call: TRBJ2-1
cdr3_aa: ASSWTGGHHNEQF

clone_size: .
v_call: TRBV11-2
j_call: TRBJ2-7
cdr3_aa: ASSLSLAGGHEQY

clone_size: .
v_call: TRBV4-1
j_call: TRBJ1-4
cdr3_aa: ASSQREVTGSGVEKLF

clone_size: .
v_call: TRBV5-4
j_call: TRBJ2-3
cdr3_aa: ASSLVSTDTQY